These 6 T cell receptor beta chains were sequenced from one sample in a study of CD8 T cells in ankylosing spondylitis. Findings of the study overall: What seemed typical of ankylosing spondylitis blood was a TCR beta motif built from 8 or 9 highly homologous variants.

Their antigens remain unidentified. TCRdb independently ran MiXCR on the 5' RACE reads; one entry per CDR3 protein. Among approximately 540,000 distinct CDR3 sequences listed, roughly an eighth were seen once. Source material: blood, either unsorted or a sorted T cell fraction (not recorded which). These receptor sequences come from a male donor with ankylosing spondylitis.

V and J are TRBV25-1 and TRBJ1-2; 12 positions match TRBD1. The CDR3 contains 14 residues. Trimming cost V 9 bases and J 8 bases; bases outside gene matches: 10. CDR1 MGHDK and CDR2 SYGVNS come from the germline V gene. CDR3 DNA sequence: TGTGCCAGTCGCCCGGGACAGGGGGCGCTGGGCTACACCTTC. Its protein is CASRPGQGALGYTF.

This clonotype was detected many times. The genes are TRBV12-3 or TRBV12-4 and TRBJ1-1, with no clear D. This CDR3 has 14 amino acids. V gave up 2 bases and J gave up 1 base, with 8 bases separating them. CDR3: CASSLLGGNTEAFF. The CDR3, as DNA: TGTGCCAGCAGTTTACTAGGCGGGAACACTGAAGCTTTCTTT.

Many counts were recorded for this clonotype. The chain joins TRBV20-1 to TRBJ2-7, with 13 bases aligning to TRBD2. The CDR3 has 14 amino acids. Germline assignment: CDR1 DFQATT and CDR2 SNEGSKA (reference sequence). The J segment lost 6 bases and the V segment lost 4 bases, leaving 6 bases of the junction unmatched. The CDR3 here is CSATRTSGSSEQYV. Written as DNA, the CDR3 is TGCAGTGCTACCCGGACTAGCGGGAGTTCCGAGCAGTACGTC.

The V gene is TRBV5-1, the J gene TRBJ2-2; D gene ambiguous. V lost 0 bases and J lost 4, with 10 bases in between. Per the germline V gene, CDR1 is SGHRS and CDR2 is YFSETQ. The CDR3 is 15 residues long. CDR3 protein: CASSLGLMSTGELFF. In DNA, the CDR3 is TGCGCCAGCAGCTTGGGACTGATGTCCACCGGGGAGCTGTTTTTT.

In nucleotides, the CDR3 is TGCGCCAGCAGCTTGGGAGGACAGGGGGCCACAGATACGCAGTATTTT. Encoded protein: CASSLGGQGATDTQYF. This chain uses TRBV5-1 with TRBJ2-3; 11 bases agree with TRBD1. In germline, CDR1 is SGHRS, CDR2 YFSETQ. The CDR3 totals 16 residues. V dropped 0 bases and J dropped 2; count of bases not matched to a gene: 2.

V and J are TRBV11-2 and TRBJ2-1; TRBD2 aligns across 9 bases. J was trimmed by 8 bases and V by 7 bases; bases with no gene match: 6. This CDR3 is 13 amino acids long. CDR1 and CDR2 (germline): SGHAT, FQNNGV. CDR3 in DNA: TGTGCCAGCAAGGTAGCGGGAGTATATGAGCAGTTCTTC. Translation gives CASKVAGVYEQFF.